The source of this TCR beta chain is a study of blood T cell repertoires in COVID-19 (dated by TCRdb to 2019 to 2021). Turning to the overall study: Samples from collaborators originated in the United States, Italy and Spain and spanned both the acute and convalescent phases of COVID-19. The material from the prospective study consisted of cDNA or gDNA derived from T cells, B-cell-depleted T cells, or PBMCs. Subjects who had been exposed to COVID-19, were actively infected with it, or had recovered from it provided the deeply sampled blood TCRbeta repertoires that made up the dataset. The repertoires were made available in a free public database intended to serve as a resource for research on the immune response to SARS-CoV-2. The samples were drawn from the first 160 participants of the ongoing ImmuneRACE study and from some 1,300 subjects provided by 6 global collaborators. Nearly every sample came with metadata listing a de-identified subject ID, COVID-19 status, age in years and sex. Where available, HLA class I and class II types were taken from metadata supplied by the sample provider and were not determined by assay-based typing.

Participants in the prospective study were aged roughly 18 to 100 years, lived in 24 United States geographic areas, and enrolled through a virtual design. Cohort assignment in the prospective study relied on participant-reported clinical history from a screening survey and a study questionnaire. Recovered participants in ImmuneRACE Cohort 3 were defined as having two consecutive negative NP/OP PCR tests, clearance from a healthcare professional, or resolution of symptoms. In the prospective study, mobile phlebotomists collected whole blood, serum and a nasopharyngeal or oropharyngeal swab from each participant. Prospective study participants could optionally give additional blood draws and questionnaires over a roughly 2-month period. Before DNA extraction, prospective study blood samples were shipped either frozen or at room temperature. TCRbeta CDR3 regions were amplified from genomic DNA by means of the immunoSEQ Assay, a bias-controlled multiplex PCR. In the authors' own workflow: The number of nucleated cells in each sample was estimated by amplification of reference gene primers within the assay. To quantify the absolute abundance of each unique TCRbeta CDR3 rearrangement, sequence reads were collapsed and filtered. For each sample, productive Simpson clonality was calculated as the square root of Simpson's diversity index over productive rearrangements. This immuneACCESS table, as held by TCRdb, lists in-frame sequences with V and J called but not all clones. Of the missing ones, under half trace to an unresolved V gene in checked studies; the others have no known cause. V, J and clone size derive from that table, while D and trimming were established from the DNA sequence. Here the sample has 220,000 or so clones; roughly four fifths occur a single time. The top ten hold approximately 3.6% of the sample.

Study-wide conclusions, independent of this receptor: Clinical and demographic metadata were provided uncurated, with the amount varying by source and participant.

V is cut by 3 bases and J by 4 bases, and the space between the germline ends is 7 bases. Via the germline V gene, CDR1 is SGHAT and CDR2 FQNNGV. Taken from cysteine to phenylalanine, the CDR3 has 12 residues. The read is trimmed to its CDR3 DNA, 36 bases read in frame from base 1. Points on this clone: Its antigen remains unidentified. No base qualities exist here, and no much larger clone lies one base off it.

Here the chain combines TRBV11-2 and TRBJ2-7, with the D segment identity uncertain. This clonotype was obtained from a woman aged 60 to 75 who had recovered from COVID-19. The material sequenced was PBMCs or T cells enriched from blood (not recorded which). The CDR3 region: CASSFNGYEQYF. The bases are TGTGCCAGCAGCTTTAACGGGTACGAGCAGTACTTC.